This paragraph covers one TCR beta chain sequence. The antigen is not known. Per the germline V gene, CDR1 is MDHEN and CDR2 is SYDVKM. V lost 5 bases to trimming and J lost 2 bases, with 14 bases between them. This CDR3 spans 15 amino acids. Libraries were prepared by immunoSEQ multiplex PCR; TCRdb keeps only in-frame clonotypes and omits some of them. The sample holds about 100,000 clones, approximately 91% seen once. This sample was taken from a study of T cell responses to AZD1222 COVID-19 vaccine. Findings and caveats of the study: The donors showed a predominance of white British ancestry and of females, with possible underestimation of clonal diversity. Spike regions recognized by vaccine-associated CD4 TCRs spanned the protein, led by 160-218 and 743-854.

The sequence was collected from an adult who received the AZD1222 COVID-19 vaccine. The sequences come from peripheral blood, collected 28 days after the second AZD1222 dose. The chain recombines TRBV28 with TRBJ2-3; D possibly corresponds to TRBD2 (6 bases). The CDR3 DNA reads TGTGCCAGCAGTCCCCCGGGACTTATCACAGATACGCAGTATTTT. Protein sequence: CASSPPGLITDTQYF.